Listed below are T cell receptor beta chains from one sample, sequenced in a study of T cell repertoires in cytomegalovirus infection. Using its own MiXCR run on the reads, TCRdb lists one record per CDR3 protein. The sample contains 80,000 or so distinct CDR3 sequences, 20% to 30% of which appear only once. The antigens of these receptors remain unknown. This specimen was CD8+ T cells from cultured PBMCs, taken from culture after CMV antigen stimulation. These receptor sequences come from a human donor in good health (CMV status not recorded). Some clones in this sample may be carry-over from other donors' samples. The CDR3 runs from the conserved cysteine through the conserved F or W. The D gene is left open where the match is weak. Where a row states a size, it is once, few, many or the class of an expanded clone; other rows omit it.

size: once
V: TRBV5-5
D: TRBD2
J: TRBJ2-1
DNA: TGTGCCAGCAGCTTGCTAGTAGCGGGGGGGGTGAATGAGCAGATCTTC
CDR3: CASSLLVAGGVNEQIF

size: few
V: TRBV5-1
D: TRBD2
J: TRBJ2-7
DNA: TGCGCCAGCAGCCGAGCGGGGAGCTCCTACGAGCAGTACTTC
CDR3: CASSRAGSSYEQYF

size: -
V: TRBV11-2
D: -
J: TRBJ2-7
DNA: TGTGCCAGCAGCTTAGATTCCCCCAGTGAGCAGTACTTC
CDR3: CASSLDSPSEQYF

size: -
V: TRBV6-2/TRBV6-3
D: TRBD1
J: TRBJ2-1
DNA: TGTGCCAGCAGTTACTCGGACAGGGGGGGCTACAATGAGCAGTTCTTC
CDR3: CASSYSDRGGYNEQFF

size: -
V: TRBV11-2
D: -
J: TRBJ2-2
DNA: TGTGCCAGCAGCCCCCCCCTAGCGAGCACCGGGGAGCTGTTTTTT
CDR3: CASSPPLASTGELFF

size: -
V: TRBV7-3
D: TRBD1
J: TRBJ2-7
DNA: TGTGCCAGCAGCTTAGTGGGCAGGGGGACCTACGAGCAGTACTTC
CDR3: CASSLVGRGTYEQYF

size: many
V: TRBV10-3
D: TRBD1
J: TRBJ1-2
DNA: TGTGCCATCCTCCCGGGACAGGGGATCTATGGCTACACCTTC
CDR3: CAILPGQGIYGYTF

size: many
V: TRBV10-3
D: TRBD1
J: TRBJ2-3
DNA: TGTGCCATCAGTGAGTCGTTTGGACAGGGAAGCACAGATACGCAGTATTTT
CDR3: CAISESFGQGSTDTQYF

size: -
V: TRBV27
D: TRBD1
J: TRBJ1-5
DNA: TGTGCCAGCAGTTTGGCAGGGGGCGACAAAAAGCCCCAGCATTTT
CDR3: CASSLAGGDKKPQHF

size: -
V: TRBV7-9
D: TRBD1
J: TRBJ1-5
DNA: TGTGCCAGCAGCTTAGCGACAGGGGCGGAACAGCCCCAGCATTTT
CDR3: CASSLATGAEQPQHF

size: -
V: TRBV11-2
D: -
J: TRBJ1-1
DNA: TGTGCCAGTAAGGGGTGGAACACTGAAGCTTTCTTT
CDR3: CASKGWNTEAFF

size: few
V: TRBV27
D: TRBD1
J: TRBJ2-3
DNA: TGTGCCAGCAGTTTCACAGGGGGCCTACCGGATACGCAGTATTTT
CDR3: CASSFTGGLPDTQYF

size: -
V: TRBV7-9
D: -
J: TRBJ2-5
DNA: TGTGCCAGCAGCTTAGAGCCAGGCGGAGAGACCCAGTACTTC
CDR3: CASSLEPGGETQYF

size: many
V: TRBV7-6
D: TRBD1
J: TRBJ1-2
DNA: TGTGCCAGCAGCCCTTGGACAGGGCTCTCCGGGGGCTACACCTTC
CDR3: CASSPWTGLSGGYTF

size: many
V: TRBV7-3
D: -
J: TRBJ2-7
DNA: TGTGCCAGCAGCTTAGATTCGACCTCTTGGGACGAGCAGTACTTC
CDR3: CASSLDSTSWDEQYF

size: many
V: TRBV27
D: -
J: TRBJ1-6
DNA: TGTGCCAGCAGTTTATTTTACAGGGTCGATTCACCCCTCCACTTT
CDR3: CASSLFYRVDSPLHF

size: -
V: TRBV6-5
D: TRBD2
J: TRBJ2-7
DNA: TGTGCCAGCAGTTACTCGACGGGAGGGACTAGCGGTTCCTACGAGCAGTACTTC
CDR3: CASSYSTGGTSGSYEQYF

size: many
V: TRBV7-6
D: -
J: TRBJ2-5
DNA: TGTGCCAGCAGCTTAGTTGGTCCGGTACAGAAAGAGACCCAGTACTTC
CDR3: CASSLVGPVQKETQYF

size: -
V: TRBV12-3/TRBV12-4
D: -
J: TRBJ1-3
DNA: TGTGCCTTAGAAGAGGCTGGAAACACCATATATTTT
CDR3: CALEEAGNTIYF

size: -
V: TRBV20-1
D: -
J: TRBJ2-5
DNA: TGCAGTGCTAGGGACACGCCGGGGGGCAGAAAGACCCAGTACTTC
CDR3: CSARDTPGGRKTQYF

size: many
V: TRBV28
D: TRBD1
J: TRBJ2-7
DNA: TGTGCCAGCAGTTACAGGGGTCGCGAGCAGTACTTC
CDR3: CASSYRGREQYF

size: few
V: TRBV3-1
D: TRBD2
J: TRBJ2-7
DNA: TGTGCCAGCAGTCAGGGGGGCGGGAGGGGCTACGAGCAGTACTTC
CDR3: CASSQGGGRGYEQYF

size: few
V: TRBV18
D: -
J: TRBJ1-1
DNA: TGTGCCAGCTCACCACCGACACTGGCCGATACTGAAGCTTTCTTT
CDR3: CASSPPTLADTEAFF

size: many
V: TRBV7-9
D: TRBD1
J: TRBJ2-1
DNA: TGTGCCAGCAGCTCCCCGACAGGGGGCTATGAGCAGTTCTTC
CDR3: CASSSPTGGYEQFF

size: -
V: TRBV20-1
D: -
J: TRBJ1-5
DNA: TGCAGTGCGCCACCCAGTTGGGGCGGCAATCAGCCCCAGCATTTT
CDR3: CSAPPSWGGNQPQHF

size: -
V: TRBV28
D: TRBD2
J: TRBJ2-1
DNA: TGTGCCAGCAGTTCACATAGCGGGGGGGCCTCGAATGAGCAGTTCTTC
CDR3: CASSSHSGGASNEQFF

size: few
V: TRBV6-2/TRBV6-3
D: -
J: TRBJ2-7
DNA: TGTGCCAGCAGCCCCGCTTTATTCGAGCAGTACTTC
CDR3: CASSPALFEQYF

size: many
V: TRBV7-7
D: TRBD1
J: TRBJ2-1
DNA: TGTGCTAGCAGCTTACATCCGGCACAGGGGTCCTACAATGAGCAGTTCTTC
CDR3: CASSLHPAQGSYNEQFF

size: -
V: TRBV6-5
D: TRBD1
J: TRBJ2-7
DNA: TGTGCCAGCAGTCGCGACAATTGGGACAGGGGCCTCTACGAGCAGTACTTC
CDR3: CASSRDNWDRGLYEQYF

size: -
V: TRBV27
D: TRBD2
J: TRBJ2-2
DNA: TGTGCCAGCATCAGCGGGGGGGTCGGGGAGCTGTTTTTT
CDR3: CASISGGVGELFF

size: -
V: TRBV10-3
D: -
J: TRBJ2-7
DNA: TGTGCCATCAGTGAGTCGAGGGCCACGGGGATATACGAGCAGTACTTC
CDR3: CAISESRATGIYEQYF

size: -
V: TRBV7-4
D: TRBD2
J: TRBJ2-7
DNA: TGTGCCAGCAGCCCCCTTAGCGGGAGGTTTTCCCACGAGCAGTACTTC
CDR3: CASSPLSGRFSHEQYF

size: -
V: TRBV5-1
D: -
J: TRBJ2-6
DNA: TGCGCCGCCCCAGGCGAGGGTGCTGGGGCCAACGTCCTGACTTTC
CDR3: CAAPGEGAGANVLTF

size: -
V: TRBV9
D: -
J: TRBJ1-1
DNA: TGTGCCAGCAGCGTAGAGGGAGGGACGGGCGCTGAAGCTTTCTTT
CDR3: CASSVEGGTGAEAFF

size: -
V: TRBV14
D: -
J: TRBJ1-1
DNA: TGTGCCAGCAGCCGAAATATGAACACTGAAGCTTTCTTT
CDR3: CASSRNMNTEAFF

size: -
V: TRBV19
D: -
J: TRBJ2-1
DNA: TGTGCCAGTAGTATTATTTTGCGGGGTCAGTTCAATGAGCAGTTCTTC
CDR3: CASSIILRGQFNEQFF

size: -
V: TRBV5-1
D: -
J: TRBJ2-5
DNA: TGCGCCAGCAGCTTGGACGGGAGAGGAGAGACCCAGTACTTC
CDR3: CASSLDGRGETQYF

size: -
V: TRBV5-4
D: TRBD2
J: TRBJ2-1
DNA: TGTGCCAGCATCATCTATGGCGGGGGGACCACGGAGGGTTGGAATGAGCAGTTCTTC
CDR3: CASIIYGGGTTEGWNEQFF

size: -
V: TRBV20-1
D: TRBD2
J: TRBJ2-1
DNA: TGCAGTGCTATTTCTACAGGGACTAGCGGGAGTGAGCAGTTCTTC
CDR3: CSAISTGTSGSEQFF

size: -
V: TRBV5-1
D: -
J: TRBJ2-1
DNA: TGCGCCAGCAGCTTGCGGCCTGATTCATACAATGAGCAGTTCTTC
CDR3: CASSLRPDSYNEQFF

size: -
V: TRBV7-9
D: -
J: TRBJ2-2
DNA: TGTGCCAGCAGCCCTGTTCTCGTGGGTGGGGACACCGGGGAGCTGTTTTTT
CDR3: CASSPVLVGGDTGELFF

size: many
V: TRBV4-1
D: TRBD2
J: TRBJ2-1
DNA: TGCGCCAGCAGCCAAGTGGGACTAGCAGATGAGCAGTTCTTC
CDR3: CASSQVGLADEQFF

size: -
V: TRBV4-1
D: -
J: TRBJ2-7
DNA: TGCGCCAGCAGCCAAGATCAGGGTGCGTCCTACGAGCAGTACTTC
CDR3: CASSQDQGASYEQYF

size: -
V: TRBV15
D: -
J: TRBJ1-5
DNA: TGTGCCACCTTCGACCCGGTCAGTCAGGCCCAGCATTTT
CDR3: CATFDPVSQAQHF

size: -
V: TRBV4-1
D: -
J: TRBJ2-1
DNA: TGCGCCAGCAGCCAAGGGTTCCTTGATGAGCAGTTCTTC
CDR3: CASSQGFLDEQFF

size: medium-sized
V: TRBV7-8
D: TRBD1
J: TRBJ1-2
DNA: TGTGCCAGCAGCTCCGGACAGGGCGACTATGGCTACACCTTC
CDR3: CASSSGQGDYGYTF

size: few
V: TRBV12-3/TRBV12-4
D: TRBD1
J: TRBJ2-2
DNA: TGTGCCAGCAGTCCTAGCTCGGGACAGGGGACGAACACCGGGGAGCTGTTTTTT
CDR3: CASSPSSGQGTNTGELFF

size: -
V: TRBV12-3/TRBV12-4
D: -
J: TRBJ2-3
DNA: TGTGCCAGCAGTTTAGCTAGCGCGGTGGCTACGCAGTATTTT
CDR3: CASSLASAVATQYF

size: -
V: TRBV28
D: -
J: TRBJ1-3
DNA: TGTGCCAGCAGTTTTTCAGGGGAAATGCGAAACACCATATATTTT
CDR3: CASSFSGEMRNTIYF